A selection of T cell receptor beta chains follows, all from one sample in a study of T cell responses to AZD1222 COVID-19 vaccine. Sequencing used immunoSEQ multiplex PCR; TCRdb keeps in-frame clones, though not all of them. The sample includes about 150,000 clones, 90% of them seen just once. The sample was peripheral blood, taken on day 0 of AZD1222 vaccination. The source of these receptors is an adult in good health. Each CDR3 is given with its conserved first and last residue. D genes are given only for firm matches. Only part of the rows carry a size: once, few, many, or a class if the clone is expanded.

size	V	J	D	length	DNA	CDR3
.	TRBV9	TRBJ2-3	.	17	TGTGCCAGCAGCGTAGATCAACGGAGGGGTGAGGAAGATACGCAGTATTTT	CASSVDQRRGEEDTQYF
.	TRBV5-8	TRBJ2-7	.	15	TGTGCCAGCAGCTTGGTATCAGCTAACTCCTACGAGCAGTACTTC	CASSLVSANSYEQYF
.	TRBV6-2/TRBV6-3	TRBJ1-2	.	14	TGTGCCAGCAGTTCTATAAGCAACAACTATGGCTACACCTTC	CASSSISNNYGYTF
.	TRBV30	TRBJ1-3	.	14	TGTGCCTGGAGTGGGGGGGGCCGAGGAAACACCATATATTTT	CAWSGGGRGNTIYF
.	TRBV5-1	TRBJ2-7	TRBD2	15	TGCGCCAGCAGCGGGGGACTAGCGGGCTCCTACGAGCAGTACTTC	CASSGGLAGSYEQYF
.	TRBV5-1	TRBJ2-2	.	13	TGCGCCAGCAGCACCCAGGGCGGCGGGGAGCTGTTTTTT	CASSTQGGGELFF
.	TRBV9	TRBJ2-2	.	16	TGTGCCAGCAGCGTAGCCCGGACCGAGAACACCGGGGAGCTGTTTTTT	CASSVARTENTGELFF
.	TRBV20-1	TRBJ2-5	TRBD2	14	TGCAGTGCTAGTCGGGGGGGGTACCAAGAGACCCAGTACTTC	CSASRGGYQETQYF
.	TRBV5-5	TRBJ2-2	TRBD2	16	TGTGCCAGCAGCTTGGAGCTTAGCGGGGGCCCCGGGGAGCTGTTTTTT	CASSLELSGGPGELFF
once	TRBV7-8	TRBJ2-2	.	15	TGTGCCAGCAGCTTCCGCGGAATGAACACCGGGGAGCTGTTTTTT	CASSFRGMNTGELFF
.	TRBV5-4	TRBJ2-7	.	13	TGTGCCAGCAGCTTGGGGAGTTCCTACGAGCAGTACTTC	CASSLGSSYEQYF
.	TRBV2	TRBJ1-1	TRBD1	14	TGTGCCAGCAGAGGACAGGGGGCGAACACTGAAGCTTTCTTT	CASRGQGANTEAFF
.	TRBV27	TRBJ1-1	TRBD1	15	TGTGCCAGCAGTTCTATCCGACAGGGGGACACTGAAGCTTTCTTT	CASSSIRQGDTEAFF
.	TRBV19	TRBJ2-2	.	15	TGTGCCAGTAAAGGTCGGGACAAGAACACCGGGGAGCTGTTTTTT	CASKGRDKNTGELFF
.	TRBV11-2	TRBJ2-7	.	14	TGTGCCAGCACTCTGCTCGGACCTTCGTACGAGCAGTACTTC	CASTLLGPSYEQYF
.	TRBV7-3	TRBJ2-5	.	16	TGTGCCAGCAGCTTAACGGGGACCGGGATCCAAGAGACCCAGTACTTC	CASSLTGTGIQETQYF
.	TRBV30	TRBJ2-2	.	15	TGTGCCTGGAGTGTTGCCAGCTGGAACACCGGGGAGCTGTTTTTT	CAWSVASWNTGELFF
once	TRBV27	TRBJ2-6	.	15	TGTGCCAGCAGTAAACCGAGCTCTGGGGCCAACGTCCTGACTTTC	CASSKPSSGANVLTF
.	TRBV9	TRBJ2-1	.	15	TGTGCCAGCAGCCACAGCGGGTCTTACTACAATGAGCAGTTCTTC	CASSHSGSYYNEQFF
.	TRBV15	TRBJ1-4	TRBD1	15	TGTGCCACCAGCAGAGGTGACAGGGGCCGGGAAAAACTGTTTTTT	CATSRGDRGREKLFF
.	TRBV2	TRBJ1-4	.	14	TGTGCCAGCAAATACAGGGAAACTAATGAAAAACTGTTTTTT	CASKYRETNEKLFF
.	TRBV28	TRBJ2-2	.	12	TGTGCCAGCAGTTTATTTCCCGGGGAGCTGTTTTTT	CASSLFPGELFF
.	TRBV4-2	TRBJ2-3	.	15	TGTGCCAGCAGCCGTCAACAGGGCTTTACAGATACGCAGTATTTT	CASSRQQGFTDTQYF
.	TRBV5-4	TRBJ2-7	TRBD1	16	TGTGCCAGCAGCTTGGGATCGACAGGGATATCCTACGAGCAGTACTTC	CASSLGSTGISYEQYF
.	TRBV27	TRBJ2-1	.	13	TGTGCCAGCAGTTTATTTGTGGGGGGAGTTCCGTTCTTC	CASSLFVGGVPFF
.	TRBV11-2	TRBJ1-2	TRBD1	17	TGTGCCAGCAGCATCCCGGGACAGGGGCCAACTAACTATGGCTACACCTTC	CASSIPGQGPTNYGYTF
.	TRBV7-2	TRBJ2-7	TRBD2	16	TGTGCCAGCAGCTTAGGACGGGGGACTAGCGGGAGCCCTCAGTACTTC	CASSLGRGTSGSPQYF
.	TRBV11-2	TRBJ1-5	TRBD1	14	TGTGCCAGCAGCTCGGGGACAGGGACTCAGCCCCAGCATTTT	CASSSGTGTQPQHF
.	TRBV5-8	TRBJ1-1	.	14	TGTGCCAGCAGCCGACAGACACTATCGCTCGGAGCTTTCTTT	CASSRQTLSLGAFF
.	TRBV7-6	TRBJ2-7	.	14	TGTGCCAGCAGCTTATTGGCGTACAGCTACGAGCAGTACTTC	CASSLLAYSYEQYF
.	TRBV6-2/TRBV6-3	TRBJ2-7	TRBD2	16	TGTGCCAGCAGCCCCTACTATAGCGGGAGCTCCTACGAGCAGTACTTC	CASSPYYSGSSYEQYF
once	TRBV11-2	TRBJ2-7	.	12	TGTGCCAGCAGCTCCCCTCTGACGGGAAGGAACTTC	CASSSPLTGRNF